The rows below give T cell receptor beta chains drawn from one sample of a study of T cells in Graves' hyperthyroidism and ophthalmopathy. MiXCR, applied by TCRdb to the multiplex PCR reads, yields one record per CDR3 protein. The top ten clones hold 3.8% of a sample with about 620,000 distinct CDR3 sequences, 15% to 20% of them seen once. The sample consisted of blood. These receptor sequences come from a woman aged 25-40 years with Graves' hyperthyroidism. The CDR3 runs from the conserved cysteine through the conserved F or W. The order of the fields is V gene, J gene, CDR3 protein.

V: TRBV2
J: TRBJ2-7
CDR3: CASSGGWGDYEQYF

V: TRBV20-1
J: TRBJ2-7
CDR3: CSADYADSEQYF

V: TRBV27
J: TRBJ2-6
CDR3: CASPKRANVLTF

V: TRBV27
J: TRBJ1-2
CDR3: CASSSRGGYGYTF

V: TRBV6-1
J: TRBJ1-5
CDR3: CASSTSADSNQPQHF

V: TRBV6-1
J: TRBJ2-5
CDR3: CASSERTVRQETQYF

V: TRBV11-2
J: TRBJ1-1
CDR3: CASSWAQGAIGTEAFF

V: TRBV30
J: TRBJ2-5
CDR3: CAWSVPNLETQYF

V: TRBV5-1
J: TRBJ2-1
CDR3: CASSLEGTTIYNEQFF

V: TRBV29-1
J: TRBJ1-1
CDR3: CSVTGRVTEAFF

V: TRBV30
J: TRBJ1-2
CDR3: CAWSVGRGIYGYTF

V: TRBV7-9
J: TRBJ2-3
CDR3: CASSSRTSSDTQYF

V: TRBV28
J: TRBJ1-2
CDR3: CASSLWGKWVGYTF

V: TRBV11-1
J: TRBJ2-5
CDR3: CASSLGTGSETQYF

V: TRBV2
J: TRBJ2-7
CDR3: CASSGLAGVYEQYF

V: TRBV6-5
J: TRBJ1-6
CDR3: CASSYSQNSPLHF

V: TRBV2
J: TRBJ1-2
CDR3: CASSRLEGYGYTF

V: TRBV30
J: TRBJ2-5
CDR3: CAWSRDRGETQYF

V: TRBV5-4
J: TRBJ1-5
CDR3: CASRNNLQGDYSNQPQHF

V: TRBV5-1
J: TRBJ2-1
CDR3: CASTQGESYNEQFF

V: TRBV27
J: TRBJ2-2
CDR3: CASSFVIASANTGELFF

V: TRBV28
J: TRBJ1-5
CDR3: CASSLTGATQPQHF

V: TRBV7-3
J: TRBJ1-6
CDR3: CASSLAGFNSPLHF

V: TRBV2
J: TRBJ2-7
CDR3: CASTSRRSYEQYF

V: TRBV25-1
J: TRBJ2-7
CDR3: CASGATPYEQYF

V: TRBV6-2/TRBV6-3
J: TRBJ2-5
CDR3: CASSKSDFVQYF

V: TRBV6-9
J: TRBJ2-4
CDR3: CASSRGTGDGIQYF

V: TRBV6-5
J: TRBJ1-1
CDR3: CASSYSQGVGTEAFF

V: TRBV30
J: TRBJ2-1
CDR3: CAWSVRSGSSYNEQFF

V: TRBV2
J: TRBJ2-7
CDR3: CASSEPAYEQYF

V: TRBV9
J: TRBJ2-3
CDR3: CASSVAAGASTDTQYF

V: TRBV6-1
J: TRBJ1-5
CDR3: CASSQTILSSQPQHF

V: TRBV11-2
J: TRBJ2-1
CDR3: CASSNGLVNEQFF

V: TRBV29-1
J: TRBJ2-5
CDR3: CSVESSPETQYF

V: TRBV6-1
J: TRBJ1-2
CDR3: CASSEWMGAGNYGYTF

V: TRBV30
J: TRBJ2-7
CDR3: CAWSPSSFYEQYF

V: TRBV9
J: TRBJ1-1
CDR3: CASSPPGHEAFF

V: TRBV11-3
J: TRBJ2-5
CDR3: CASSVVSDGTQYF

V: TRBV6-1
J: TRBJ2-7
CDR3: CASSTAGTSGDEQYF

V: TRBV20-1
J: TRBJ2-7
CDR3: CSARDPATGDEQYF

V: TRBV4-1
J: TRBJ2-7
CDR3: CASSQRVGGAEQYF

V: TRBV6-1
J: TRBJ1-1
CDR3: CASKRLAEAFF

V: TRBV5-1
J: TRBJ2-3
CDR3: CASSLRPSGLQNPDAQYF

V: TRBV11-2
J: TRBJ2-5
CDR3: CASSLDQRVMRQETQYF

V: TRBV3-1
J: TRBJ2-1
CDR3: CASSQEEERFVYNEQFF

V: TRBV15
J: TRBJ1-5
CDR3: CATSSDRGINQPQHF

V: TRBV6-5
J: TRBJ1-3
CDR3: CASSYYQGAGNTIYF

V: TRBV18
J: TRBJ2-7
CDR3: CASSPSRDRAYSYEQYF

V: TRBV2
J: TRBJ1-4
CDR3: CASSKWDRLHEKLFF

V: TRBV29-1
J: TRBJ2-7
CDR3: CSVILGQGAGEQYF

V: TRBV7-8
J: TRBJ2-1
CDR3: CASSLIREGQEQFF

V: TRBV20-1
J: TRBJ2-7
CDR3: CSARDPGDGYEQYF

V: TRBV25-1
J: TRBJ1-2
CDR3: CASKSGYGGYTF

V: TRBV2
J: TRBJ2-4
CDR3: CASSESGGGRYLGNIQYF

V: TRBV7-8
J: TRBJ1-2
CDR3: CASRGAQDYGYTF

V: TRBV20-1
J: TRBJ1-1
CDR3: CSAQTGQTEAFF

V: TRBV4-3
J: TRBJ2-7
CDR3: CASSQDRGLSEQYF

V: TRBV5-5
J: TRBJ2-7
CDR3: CASSLGTEPEQYF

V: TRBV28
J: TRBJ2-7
CDR3: CASLNHRRNSYEQYF